Listed below are T cell receptor beta chains from one sample, sequenced in a study of shared clonotypes between healthy human individuals. The method was immunoSEQ multiplex PCR; TCRdb's version includes in-frame clones alone and lacks a portion of them. The table records about 2.4 million clones, around nine tenths of them present only once. Specimen: naive CD4+ T cells sorted from blood. The source is a man younger than 30 in good health. Each CDR3 is given with its conserved first and last residue. Each record gives: V gene, clone size, J gene, D gene, CDR3 DNA, CDR3 protein. A D gene is named only where the DNA matches it firmly. Only part of the rows carry a size: once, few, many, or a class if the clone is expanded.

>TRBV19|once|TRBJ2-1|TRBD1
TGTGCCAGTACCGAATGGGCTAGGACAGGACTCCATGAGCAGTTCTTC
CASTEWARTGLHEQFF
>TRBV23-1|-|TRBJ2-7|-
TGCGCCAGCAGCACTAAGCAATTCCGGGACACAGTTTCCTACGAGCAGTACTTC
CASSTKQFRDTVSYEQYF
>TRBV7-9|-|TRBJ2-7|-
TGTGCCAGCAGCTCCAGGGACCGCGAGCAGTACTTC
CASSSRDREQYF
>TRBV7-2|-|TRBJ2-1|-
TGTGCCGGCAGCCCCCTGAACGAGCAGTTCTTC
CAGSPLNEQFF
>TRBV5-1|-|TRBJ2-2|-
TGCGCCAGCAGCTCCGAAGGGGGGAGCGGGGAGCTGTTTTTT
CASSSEGGSGELFF
>TRBV5-6|-|TRBJ2-7|-
TGTGCCAGCAGCTCTTTGGACACGCGGGGCGAGCAGTACTTC
CASSSLDTRGEQYF
>TRBV6-5|-|TRBJ2-1|TRBD2
TGTGCCAGCAGTAGGCGGACTAGCGGCTACAATGAGCAGTTCTTC
CASSRRTSGYNEQFF
>TRBV5-1|-|TRBJ2-4|TRBD2
TGCGCCAGCAGCCCGGGACTAGCGGGGGGGCTTACCAAAAACATTCAGTACTTC
CASSPGLAGGLTKNIQYF
>TRBV9|once|TRBJ2-5|TRBD1
TGTGCCAGCAGCGTTGGGACAGCCCAAGAGACCCAGTACTTC
CASSVGTAQETQYF
>TRBV29-1|few|TRBJ1-6|-
TGCAGCGTTGGGGGGCAGGGATCACCCCTCCACTTT
CSVGGQGSPLHF
>TRBV11-2|-|TRBJ2-5|-
TGTGCCAGCAGCTCCGCCCTACTAGAGACCCAGTACTTC
CASSSALLETQYF
>TRBV30|once|TRBJ2-3|TRBD1
TGTGCCTGGAGTGGAGCAGGGGGTATAGCAGATACGCAGTATTTT
CAWSGAGGIADTQYF
>TRBV28|once|TRBJ1-2|-
TGTGCCAGCAGTAGGGACGGTAACTATGGCTACACCTTC
CASSRDGNYGYTF
>TRBV27|-|TRBJ2-7|-
TGTGCCAGCAGTCCAATTACTAGTTCGTACGAGCAGTACTTC
CASSPITSSYEQYF
>TRBV2|-|TRBJ2-1|TRBD2
TGTGCCAGCAGTCTTACTAGCGGGGGGAACAATGAGCAGTTCTTC
CASSLTSGGNNEQFF
>TRBV9|-|TRBJ2-5|TRBD2
TGTGCCAGCAGCGTCGGACTAGCGGGGCGGGGGGAGACCCAGTACTTC
CASSVGLAGRGETQYF
>TRBV5-1|-|TRBJ1-5|-
TGCGCCAGCAGCTTGACAGTGTCAGGCCAGCCCCAGCATTTT
CASSLTVSGQPQHF
>TRBV28|-|TRBJ2-1|-
TGTGCCAGCAGTAGAGACAACTACAATGAGCAGTTCTTC
CASSRDNYNEQFF
>TRBV2|-|TRBJ2-5|TRBD2
TGTGCCAGCAGTAAAGCGGGGGCGACCCAAGAGACCCAGTACTTC
CASSKAGATQETQYF
>TRBV10-3|-|TRBJ1-1|-
TGTGCCATCAGTGAGTCTCTAAACACTGAAGCTTTCTTT
CAISESLNTEAFF
>TRBV6-6|-|TRBJ1-2|TRBD1
TGTGCCAGCAGTTTCGGACAGGGTCGAGGGGATGGCTACACCTTC
CASSFGQGRGDGYTF
>TRBV5-1|-|TRBJ1-1|-
TGCGCCAGCAGCCGGGGCGGGGGTGAAACTGAAGCTTTCTTT
CASSRGGGETEAFF
>TRBV7-2|-|TRBJ2-7|-
TGTGCCAGCAGCTTAGCCGTTACGGCGTACTACGAGCAGTACTTC
CASSLAVTAYYEQYF
>TRBV5-1|-|TRBJ2-1|TRBD2
TGCGCCAGCAGCTCACTCGGGACTAGCGGGGGTGAGCAGTTCTTC
CASSSLGTSGGEQFF
>TRBV4-1|-|TRBJ1-1|TRBD1
TGCGCCAGCAGCCAAATGGACAGGGATGGCACTGAAGCTTTCTTT
CASSQMDRDGTEAFF
>TRBV5-4|once|TRBJ2-2|-
TGTGCCAGCAGCTTGCCTGGGGGGACCACCGGGGAGCTGTTTTTT
CASSLPGGTTGELFF
>TRBV18|-|TRBJ2-7|-
TGTGCCAGCTCACCCCAAACCGGTTCGGGCGCCGAGCAGTACTTC
CASSPQTGSGAEQYF
>TRBV18|-|TRBJ2-3|TRBD2
TGTGCCAGCTCACCACCGGAGGGACTATCAGATACGCAGTATTTT
CASSPPEGLSDTQYF